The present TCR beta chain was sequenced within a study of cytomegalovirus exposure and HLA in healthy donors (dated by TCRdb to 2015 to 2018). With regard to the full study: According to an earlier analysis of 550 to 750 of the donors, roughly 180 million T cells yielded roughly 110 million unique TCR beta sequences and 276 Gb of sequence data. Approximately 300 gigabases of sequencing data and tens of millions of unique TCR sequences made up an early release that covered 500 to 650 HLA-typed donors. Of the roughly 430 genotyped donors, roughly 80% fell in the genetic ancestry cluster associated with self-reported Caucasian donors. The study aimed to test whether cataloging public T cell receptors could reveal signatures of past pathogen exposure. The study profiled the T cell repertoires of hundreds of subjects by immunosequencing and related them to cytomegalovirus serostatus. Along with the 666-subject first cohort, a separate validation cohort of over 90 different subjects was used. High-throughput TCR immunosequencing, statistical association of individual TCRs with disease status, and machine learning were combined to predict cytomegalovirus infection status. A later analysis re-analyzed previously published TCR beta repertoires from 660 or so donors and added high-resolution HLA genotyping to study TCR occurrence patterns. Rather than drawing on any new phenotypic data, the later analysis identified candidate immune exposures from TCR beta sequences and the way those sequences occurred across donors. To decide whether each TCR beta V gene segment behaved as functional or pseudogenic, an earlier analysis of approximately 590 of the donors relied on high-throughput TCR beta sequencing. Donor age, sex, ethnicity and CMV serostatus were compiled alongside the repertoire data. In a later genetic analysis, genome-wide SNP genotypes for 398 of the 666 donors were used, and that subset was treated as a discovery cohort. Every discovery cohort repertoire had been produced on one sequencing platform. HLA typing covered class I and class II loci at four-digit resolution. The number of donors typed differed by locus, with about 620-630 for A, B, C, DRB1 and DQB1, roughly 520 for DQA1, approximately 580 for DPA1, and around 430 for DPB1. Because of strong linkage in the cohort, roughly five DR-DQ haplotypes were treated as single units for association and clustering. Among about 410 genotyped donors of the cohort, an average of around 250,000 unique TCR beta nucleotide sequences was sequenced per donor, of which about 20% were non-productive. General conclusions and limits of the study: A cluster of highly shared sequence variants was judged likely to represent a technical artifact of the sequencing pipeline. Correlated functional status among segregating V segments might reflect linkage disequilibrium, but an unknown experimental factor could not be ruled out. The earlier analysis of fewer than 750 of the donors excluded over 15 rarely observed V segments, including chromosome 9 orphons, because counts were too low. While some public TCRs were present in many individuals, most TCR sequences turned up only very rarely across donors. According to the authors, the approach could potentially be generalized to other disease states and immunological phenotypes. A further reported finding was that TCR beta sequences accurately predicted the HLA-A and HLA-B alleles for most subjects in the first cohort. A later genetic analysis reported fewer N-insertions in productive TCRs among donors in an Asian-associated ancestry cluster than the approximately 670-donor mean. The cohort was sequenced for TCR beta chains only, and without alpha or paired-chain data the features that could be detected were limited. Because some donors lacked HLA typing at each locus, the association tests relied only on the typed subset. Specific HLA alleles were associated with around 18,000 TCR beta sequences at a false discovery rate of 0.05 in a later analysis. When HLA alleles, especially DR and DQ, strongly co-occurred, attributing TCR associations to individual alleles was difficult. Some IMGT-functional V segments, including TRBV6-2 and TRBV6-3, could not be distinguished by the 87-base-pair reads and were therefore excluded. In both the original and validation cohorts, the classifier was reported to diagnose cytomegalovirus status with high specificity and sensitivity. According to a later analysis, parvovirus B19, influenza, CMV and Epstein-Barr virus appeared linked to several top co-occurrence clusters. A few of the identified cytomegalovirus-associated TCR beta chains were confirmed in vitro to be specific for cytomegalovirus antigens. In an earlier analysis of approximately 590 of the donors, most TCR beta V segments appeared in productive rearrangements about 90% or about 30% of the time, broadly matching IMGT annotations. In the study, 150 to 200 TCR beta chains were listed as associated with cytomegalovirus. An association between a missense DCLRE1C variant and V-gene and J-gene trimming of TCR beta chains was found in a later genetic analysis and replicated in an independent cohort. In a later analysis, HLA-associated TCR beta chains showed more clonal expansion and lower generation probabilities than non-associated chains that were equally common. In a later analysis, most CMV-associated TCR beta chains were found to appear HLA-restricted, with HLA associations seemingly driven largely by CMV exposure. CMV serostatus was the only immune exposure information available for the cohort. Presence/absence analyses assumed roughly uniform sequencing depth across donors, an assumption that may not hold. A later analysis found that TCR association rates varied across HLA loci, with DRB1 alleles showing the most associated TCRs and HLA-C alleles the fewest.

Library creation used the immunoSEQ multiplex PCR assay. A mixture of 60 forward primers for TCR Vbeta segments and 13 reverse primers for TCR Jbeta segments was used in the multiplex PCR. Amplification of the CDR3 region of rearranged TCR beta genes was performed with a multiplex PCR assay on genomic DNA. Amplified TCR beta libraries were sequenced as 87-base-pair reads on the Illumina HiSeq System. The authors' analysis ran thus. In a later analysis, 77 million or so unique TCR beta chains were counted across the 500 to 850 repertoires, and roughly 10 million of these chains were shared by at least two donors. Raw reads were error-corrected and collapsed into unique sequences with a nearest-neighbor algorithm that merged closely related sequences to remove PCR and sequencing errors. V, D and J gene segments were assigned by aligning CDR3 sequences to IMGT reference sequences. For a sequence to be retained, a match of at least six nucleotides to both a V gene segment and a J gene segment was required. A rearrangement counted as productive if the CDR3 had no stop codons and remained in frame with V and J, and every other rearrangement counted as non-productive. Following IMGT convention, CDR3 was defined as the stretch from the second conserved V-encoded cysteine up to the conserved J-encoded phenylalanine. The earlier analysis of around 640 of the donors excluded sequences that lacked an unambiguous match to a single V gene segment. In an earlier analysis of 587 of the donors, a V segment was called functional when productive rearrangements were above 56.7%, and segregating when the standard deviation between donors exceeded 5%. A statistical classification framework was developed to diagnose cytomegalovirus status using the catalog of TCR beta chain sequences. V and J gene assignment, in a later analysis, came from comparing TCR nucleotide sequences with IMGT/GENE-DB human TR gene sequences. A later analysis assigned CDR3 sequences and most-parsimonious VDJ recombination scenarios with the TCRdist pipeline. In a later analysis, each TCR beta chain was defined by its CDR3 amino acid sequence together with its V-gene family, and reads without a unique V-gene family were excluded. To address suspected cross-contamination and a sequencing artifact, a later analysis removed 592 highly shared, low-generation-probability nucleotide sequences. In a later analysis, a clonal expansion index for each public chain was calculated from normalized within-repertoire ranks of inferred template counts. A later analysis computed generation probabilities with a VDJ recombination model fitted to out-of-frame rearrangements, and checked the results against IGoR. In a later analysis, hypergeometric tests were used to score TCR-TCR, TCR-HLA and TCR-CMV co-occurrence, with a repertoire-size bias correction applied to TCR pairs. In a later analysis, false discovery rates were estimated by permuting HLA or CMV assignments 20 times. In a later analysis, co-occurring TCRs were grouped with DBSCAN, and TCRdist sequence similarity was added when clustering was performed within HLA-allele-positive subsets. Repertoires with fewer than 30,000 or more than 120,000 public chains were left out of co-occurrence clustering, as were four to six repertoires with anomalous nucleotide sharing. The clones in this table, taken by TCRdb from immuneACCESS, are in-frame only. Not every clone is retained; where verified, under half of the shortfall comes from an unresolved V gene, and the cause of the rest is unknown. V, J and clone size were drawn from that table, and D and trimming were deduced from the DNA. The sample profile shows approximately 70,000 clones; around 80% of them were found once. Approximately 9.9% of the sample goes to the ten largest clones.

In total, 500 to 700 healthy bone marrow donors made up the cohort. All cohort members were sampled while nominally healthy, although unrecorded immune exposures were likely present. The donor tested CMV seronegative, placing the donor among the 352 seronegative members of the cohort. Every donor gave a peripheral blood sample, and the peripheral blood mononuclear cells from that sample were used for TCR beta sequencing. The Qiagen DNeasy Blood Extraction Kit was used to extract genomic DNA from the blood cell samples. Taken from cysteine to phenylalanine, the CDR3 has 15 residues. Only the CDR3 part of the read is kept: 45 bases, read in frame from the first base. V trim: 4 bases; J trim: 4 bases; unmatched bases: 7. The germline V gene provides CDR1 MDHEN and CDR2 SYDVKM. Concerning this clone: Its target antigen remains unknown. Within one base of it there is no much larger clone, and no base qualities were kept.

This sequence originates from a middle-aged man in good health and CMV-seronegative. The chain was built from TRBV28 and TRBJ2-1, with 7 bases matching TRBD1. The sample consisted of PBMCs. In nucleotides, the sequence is TGTGCCAGCAGTTCTACCCCAGGGGGATACAATGAGCAGTTCTTC. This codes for CASSSTPGGYNEQFF.